In this sample, the clone carrying this TCR beta chain turned up a few times. Its antigen is still unknown. Germline V CDR1 and CDR2: DFQATT, SNEGSKA (reference sequence). Trimming took 5 bases from V and 7 from J, leaving 18 bases between them. The CDR3 covers 14 residues. The sample belongs to a study of blood T cells in healthy people across ages. Broader study findings: From one million sequenced T cells, diversity estimates were lower bounds. More naive CD4+ cells and higher diversity marked long-lived donors relative to aged donors. The study could not conclusively compare naive and antigen-experienced cells, given its unsorted PBMCs.

Primers used in a second PCR of roughly 6 to 12 cycles were a sample-barcoded 5' primer and a J-beta primer mix. Sequencing of every sample gave 2.5 million or more CDR3-containing paired-end reads. Via MiXCR, TCRdb re-called the 5' RACE reads, giving one row per CDR3 protein. In the table there are 1.5 million to 2 million distinct CDR3 sequences, over 25% of which are singletons. V gene TRBV20-1 combines with J gene TRBJ2-1; D may correspond to TRBD1 or TRBD2 (5 bases each). What was sequenced was blood. This TCR was sampled from a young woman in good health. The CDR3 nucleotides are TGCAGTGCTCGCAGTTACAACGAGGGGAATGAGCAGTTCTTC. Encoded protein: CSARSYNEGNEQFF.